The 27 T cell receptor beta chains below all came from one sample that was sequenced in a study of identical twins. In TCRdb, the 5' RACE reads were re-called with MiXCR into one record per CDR3 protein. The sample includes 200,000 to 250,000 distinct CDR3 sequences, approximately 7% of them seen just once. The data were also submitted as part of a second study, on yellow fever vaccine responses in identical twins.

Sequencing was performed on memory (CD45RO+) T cells sorted from blood. The origin of the receptors is a woman younger than 35 in good health.

The rearrangement links TRBV6-1 to TRBJ2-5; TRBD1 might be the D (5 bases). In germline, CDR1 is MNHNS, CDR2 SASEGT. With 6 bases removed from V and 0 bases from J, the gap between germline ends came to 14 bases. This CDR3 is built from 15 residues. The CDR3 DNA is TGTGCCAGCAGGGCTCTAGGGGCCGACCAAGAGACCCAGTACTTC. Its protein product is CASRALGADQETQYF.

Turning to this clonotype: At one end, the junction sequence differs from germline, possibly due to a read error. The rearrangement links TRBV20-1 to TRBJ2-7; D is perhaps TRBD2 (6 bases). Germline V gene sequence: CDR1 DFQATT, CDR2 SNEGSKA (reference sequence). There are 11 residues in the CDR3. CDR3 loop: CSARGGIEQYF. CDR3 in DNA: TGCAGTGCAAGAGGAGGGATCGAGCAGTACTTC.

This clonotype was picked up many times. The J gene is TRBJ1-1, the V gene TRBV25-1; TRBD1 is a possible D gene (6 bases). With 2 bases removed from V and 11 bases from J, the gap between germline ends came to 9 bases. The CDR3 covers 11 residues. CDR1 is MGHDK, CDR2 SYGVNS, per germline. The CDR3 loop is CASSEGGPAFF. CDR3 DNA: TGTGCCAGCAGTGAAGGGGGGCCCGCTTTCTTT.

The chain joins TRBV19 to TRBJ2-5; 9 bases agree with TRBD1. The germline gives CDR1 LNHDA, CDR2 SQIVND (reference sequence). V lost 8 bases, J lost 6 bases, and 7 bases stayed unmatched. The CDR3 is 13 residues long. DNA of the CDR3: TGTGCCAGTCAGGGGGACAGGGTAAAGACCCAGTACTTC. As protein: CASQGDRVKTQYF.

This clonotype was counted at least ten times. The V and J genes are TRBV11-2 and TRBJ2-1; 14 nucleotides agree with TRBD2. Germline values: CDR1 SGHAT, CDR2 FQNNGV. CDR3 length: 17 amino acids. The V segment lost 6 bases and the J segment 4 bases; nucleotides outside the gene matches: 8. The CDR3 bases are TGTGCCAGCAGGGGGACTAGCGGGGGAGGGAGTTACAATGAGCAGTTCTTC. Amino acid sequence: CASRGTSGGGSYNEQFF.

This clonotype was counted at least ten times. This chain links TRBV5-1 with TRBJ2-3; 9 nucleotides align to TRBD2. CDR1 and CDR2 (germline): SGHRS, YFSETQ. This CDR3 is built from 15 residues. With V trimmed by 4 bases and J by 5 bases, 8 bases remained unmatched. This CDR3 is CASSRNSGSLDTQYF. The CDR3 bases are TGCGCCAGCAGCCGAAATAGCGGGAGTCTAGATACGCAGTATTTT.

This clonotype was observed a few times. The chain joins TRBV7-6 to TRBJ2-5; D is undetermined. The V gene's germline CDR1 is SGHVS and CDR2 FNYEAQ. The CDR3 totals 16 residues. Between the trimmed V and J ends, which lost 1 base and 4 bases, there was a span of 16 bases. The CDR3, as DNA: TGTGCCAGCAGCTTAGAAGACTTAATCTTGGGAGAGACCCAGTACTTC. Encoded protein: CASSLEDLILGETQYF. The full variable domain, in which reference TRBV7-6 and TRBJ2-5 provide the parts outside the CDR3, is GAGVSQSPRYKVTKRGQDVALRCDPISGHVSLYWYRQALGQGPEFLTYFNYEAQQDKSGLPNDRFSAERPEGSISTLTIQRTEQRDSAMYRCASSLEDLILGETQYFGPGTRLLVL.

V gene TRBV29-1 combines with J gene TRBJ2-1; TRBD2 agrees at 7 bases. V lost 6 bases to trimming and J lost 0 bases; unmatched junction nucleotides: 11. This CDR3 comprises 16 residues. CDR1 is SQVTM and CDR2 is ANQGSEA in the germline V gene. The CDR3 DNA reads as TGCAGCGTGGTAAGGGACTACGGTAGCTCCTACAATGAGCAGTTCTTC. It codes for CSVVRDYGSSYNEQFF.

This clonotype was counted ten times or more. The CDR3, as DNA: TGTGCCAGCACCACGACAGGCTCCTACGAGCAGTACTTC. This sequence encodes CASTTTGSYEQYF. J is TRBJ2-7 and V is TRBV6-6, with D maybe TRBD1 (6 bases). V was clipped by 7 bases and J by 0 bases, with 10 bases between them. This CDR3 is 13 amino acids long. Per germline, CDR1 MNHNY and CDR2 SVGAGI (reference sequence).

This chain connects TRBV27 to TRBJ2-5; D might be TRBD2 (6 bases). CDR1 is MNHEY and CDR2 is SMNVEV in the germline V gene (reference sequence). The V end was cut by 0 bases, the J end by 5 bases, with 16 bases between. This CDR3 contains 16 residues. The CDR3 spells CASSLSFATSGETQYF. CDR3 nucleotide sequence: TGTGCCAGCAGTTTATCCTTCGCGACGAGCGGGGAGACCCAGTACTTC.

This clonotype was seen ten or more times. The chain links TRBV4-1 to TRBJ2-1, with TRBD2 matching 8 bases. The CDR3 contains 19 residues. Unmatched junction bases numbered 23, after V lost 3 bases and J lost 10 bases. Germline CDR1 and CDR2: MGHRA and YSYEKL. Here the CDR3 DNA reads TGCGCCAGCAGCCATCCGGGACTGAAAGCGGGAGCGGGATATTACGAGCAGTTCTTC. Amino acids: CASSHPGLKAGAGYYEQFF.

This chain connects TRBV27 to TRBJ2-2; the match to TRBD2 covers 8 bases. This CDR3 contains 16 residues. Germline V gives CDR1 MNHEY, CDR2 SMNVEV (reference sequence). J gave up 5 bases and V 2 bases, and 7 bases lay outside the gene matches. For the CDR3, the DNA is TGTGCCAGCAGTTTAAAGGTAGCGGGGCGAACCGGGGAGCTGTTTTTT. Protein: CASSLKVAGRTGELFF.

This clonotype was found once. The J gene is TRBJ2-7, the V gene TRBV20-1; D possibly corresponds to TRBD2 (7 bases). The ends were cut back, 6 bases at V and 6 bases at J, with 18 bases in the middle. Germline CDR1 reads DFQATT; CDR2 reads SNEGSKA (reference sequence). The CDR3 contains 13 residues. The CDR3 spells CSARGARASEQYF. In DNA, the CDR3 is TGCAGTGCCCGGGGGGCTAGGGCTTCCGAGCAGTACTTC.

The J gene is TRBJ1-1, the V gene TRBV6-1; possibly TRBD1 for D (5 bases). Trimming pared 7 bases from V and 4 bases from J, leaving 16 bases between. The CDR3 is 14 residues long. Germline assignment: CDR1 MNHNS and CDR2 SASEGT. The CDR3 DNA sequence: TGTGCCAGCACCCACGGGGGGTTGGGCACTGAAGCTTTCTTT. Translated, it gives CASTHGGLGTEAFF.

This clonotype occurred a few times. This rearrangement joins TRBV5-1 to TRBJ2-2; D may be TRBD1 (6 bases). The ends were cut back, 3 bases at V and 0 bases at J, with 9 bases in the middle. Germline loops: CDR1 SGHRS, CDR2 YFSETQ. This CDR3 comprises 15 residues. For the CDR3, the DNA is TGCGCCAGCAGCTCCGGGACAACGAACACCGGGGAGCTGTTTTTT. It encodes CASSSGTTNTGELFF.

In its sample, this clonotype was seen a few times. The J gene is TRBJ1-2, the V gene TRBV11-2; 8 bases map to TRBD1. Germline V CDR1 and CDR2: SGHAT, FQNNGV. Trimming at V came to 5 bases and at J to 4 bases, leaving 6 bases not matched to a gene. This CDR3 is 14 amino acids long. This CDR3 is CASSAQGVGYGYTF. CDR3 bases: TGTGCCAGCAGCGCACAGGGGGTGGGCTATGGCTACACCTTC.

The V and J genes are TRBV11-2 and TRBJ2-3; 12 bases are a match to TRBD1. With 5 bases clipped from V and 4 bases from J, the junction kept 7 bases outside the gene matches. Looked up from germline, CDR1 is SGHAT and CDR2 is FQNNGV. CDR3 size: 16 residues. CDR3 bases: TGTGCCAGCAGCAGCTGGGACAGGGGGCGAGCAGATACGCAGTATTTT. Translated: CASSSWDRGRADTQYF.

The rearrangement links TRBV27 to TRBJ2-1; D perhaps matches TRBD2 (5 bases). Germline assignment: CDR1 MNHEY and CDR2 SMNVEV (reference sequence). Trimming removed 7 bases from V and 15 bases from J, with 28 bases in between. CDR3 length: 15 residues. CDR3: CASNRAAPSSGGMFF. The CDR3, as DNA: TGTGCCAGCAACCGAGCGGCACCAAGCTCGGGTGGAATGTTCTTC.

The genes are TRBV15 and TRBJ2-1; 10 bases line up with TRBD2. This CDR3 contains 19 residues. Per the germline V gene, CDR1 is LNHNV and CDR2 is YYDKDF (reference sequence). V was pared by 5 bases and J by 7 bases, with 20 bases of the junction left unmatched. The CDR3 region has the DNA TGTGCCACCAGCGGGAGGGACATACGACTAGCGGGCTTCGGTAATGAGCAGTTCTTC. This sequence encodes CATSGRDIRLAGFGNEQFF.

V is TRBV3-1 and J is TRBJ2-6; unclear D gene. V was shortened by 1 base and J by 0 bases, with 13 bases between the two germline ends. There are 18 residues in the CDR3. The germline gives CDR1 LGHDT, CDR2 YNNKEL (reference sequence). CDR3 region: CASSQVLSGHSGANVLTF. In DNA form, the CDR3 reads TGTGCCAGCAGCCAAGTATTGTCCGGGCACTCTGGGGCCAACGTCCTGACTTTC.

This clonotype has just a few counts. The chain carries TRBV12-3 or TRBV12-4 and TRBJ2-2; D gene uncertain. There are 13 residues in the CDR3. V was cut by 3 bases and J by 7 bases, with 9 bases left in between. DNA for the CDR3: TGTGCCAGCAGTTTCGCGGTCGTCGGGGAGCTGTTTTTT. Amino acids: CASSFAVVGELFF.

This clonotype was counted at least ten times. The V call is TRBV5-1, the J call TRBJ1-1; D not resolved. The germline gives CDR1 SGHRS, CDR2 YFSETQ. The CDR3 extends over 14 amino acids. V was pared by 2 bases and J by 1 base, with 9 bases between. The CDR3 DNA is TGCGCCAGCAGCTTTTTACGAAAGAACACTGAAGCTTTCTTT. Amino acid sequence: CASSFLRKNTEAFF.

This clonotype has a count of ten or more. V gene TRBV20-1 combines with J gene TRBJ2-5; 15 bases agree with TRBD2. This CDR3 is 18 amino acids long. Germline values: CDR1 DFQATT, CDR2 SNEGSKA (reference sequence). The junction had 11 bases not matched to a gene; V was cut back by 5 bases and J by 1 base. The CDR3 here is CSAHRIGLAGGIQETQYF. DNA of the CDR3: TGCAGTGCTCACCGTATCGGACTAGCGGGAGGGATCCAAGAGACCCAGTACTTC.

This clonotype turned up a few times. The chain has TRBV25-1 and TRBJ1-4; the match to TRBD1 covers 10 bases. In germline, CDR1 is MGHDK, CDR2 SYGVNS. V was pared by 6 bases and J by 8 bases, with 6 bases of the junction left unmatched. The CDR3 spans 14 residues. DNA for the CDR3: TGTGCCAGCAGCCGACAGGGGGCAGGCGAAAAACTGTTTTTT. Encoded protein: CASSRQGAGEKLFF. The complete variable domain, with remaining parts taken from reference TRBV25-1 and TRBJ1-4, reads EADIYQTPRYLVIGTGKKITLECSQTMGHDKMYWYQQDPGMELHLIHYSYGVNSTEKGDLSSESTVSRIRTEHFPLTLESARPSHTSQYLCASSRQGAGEKLFFGSGTQLSVL.

This clonotype was observed at least ten times. V and J are TRBV6-5 and TRBJ2-1; 11 bases align to TRBD2. Germline V gene data show CDR1 as MNHEY and CDR2 as SVGAGI. The CDR3 loop spans 16 amino acids. The ends lost 2 bases at V and 4 bases at J; junction bases unmatched: 4. DNA of the CDR3: TGTGCCAGCAGTTACCGGATAGCGGGGGGGTACAATGAGCAGTTCTTC. This gives the protein CASSYRIAGGYNEQFF.

This clonotype was picked up a small number of times. The J gene is TRBJ1-5, the V gene TRBV19; no reliable D call. The germline CDR1 and CDR2 sequences are LNHDA and SQIVND (reference sequence). This CDR3 has 17 residues. Trimming shortened V by 7 bases and J by 0 bases, and 19 bases separated the two germline ends. This chain's CDR3 is CASIPHWGLNSNQPQHF. CDR3 bases: TGTGCCAGTATCCCTCATTGGGGATTGAATAGCAATCAGCCCCAGCATTTT.

This clonotype was picked up a small number of times. V gene TRBV10-3 combines with J gene TRBJ2-6, with 7 bases fitting TRBD1. V lost 5 bases to trimming and J lost 4 bases; unmatched junction nucleotides: 5. The CDR3 spans 15 residues. Looked up from germline, CDR1 is ENHRY and CDR2 is SYGVKD. The CDR3 nucleotides read TGTGCCATCAGTAACAGGGGAACCGGGGCCAACGTCCTGACTTTC. Its translation: CAISNRGTGANVLTF.